This T cell receptor (beta chain) was sequenced for a study of molecular identifiers for immune sequencing clone quantification. General study findings and limits: A single cell's spiked Jurkat TCR RNA was reportedly detectable among 900,000 to 1,000,000 naive cells.

V lost 0 bases and J lost 2, with 10 bases in between. Germline assignment: CDR1 LGHNT and CDR2 FRNRAP. The CDR3 totals 15 residues. This clonotype appeared many times. The antigen is not known. Library preparation followed earlier protocols using designated TCR primers. TCRdb recomputed calls from the PCR reads with MiXCR, one row per CDR3 protein. The data hold about 510,000 distinct CDR3 sequences, with about a fifth observed a single time. This receptor was taken from a human donor in good health. Some libraries in this study had Jurkat cell RNA spiked in. Sequencing was done on a sample of naive CD8+ T cells from blood, with Jurkat cell RNA spiked in. Described subset: FACS-sorted CD8+CD4-CCR7+CD45RA+ naive T cells. The V and J genes are TRBV12-5 and TRBJ2-5; maybe TRBD2 (5 bases). The CDR3 sequence: CASGLVVSGQETQYF. In nucleotides, the CDR3 is TGTGCTAGTGGTTTGGTGGTTTCGGGGCAAGAGACCCAGTACTTC.